The 9 T cell receptor beta chains listed next were all sequenced from one sample in a study of T cells in Graves' hyperthyroidism and ophthalmopathy. RNA transcripts provided the source from which TCR beta CDR3 regions were amplified. When the TCR CDR3 underwent first-round RT-PCR, the HTBI primer set was used. A single record per CDR3 protein comes from TCRdb applying MiXCR to the multiplex PCR reads. The sample shows a few hundred thousand distinct CDR3 sequences, 15% to 20% of them seen only once. What was sequenced was blood. These receptors all come from a young woman with Graves' ophthalmopathy.

This clonotype occurred many times. The gene calls are TRBV12-3 or TRBV12-4 and TRBJ2-7, with 12 bases that match TRBD2. After removal of 6 bases from V and 5 bases from J, the junction contained 5 bases not matched to a gene. This CDR3 contains 14 residues. The CDR3 region has the DNA TGTGCCAGCAGACTAGCGGGAGGAGCCAACGAGCAGTACTTC. Its translation: CASRLAGGANEQYF.

This clonotype was seen repeatedly, ten times or more. The CDR3 DNA sequence: TGTGCCAGCAGCCAAGCAGGGACAGGAGTATATGGCTACACCTTC. This translates into CASSQAGTGVYGYTF. The rearrangement uses TRBV3-1 and TRBJ1-2; the match to TRBD1 covers 8 bases. V lost 1 base to trimming and J lost 5 bases; unmatched junction nucleotides: 6. This CDR3 spans 15 amino acids. The V gene's germline CDR1 is LGHDT and CDR2 YNNKEL (reference sequence).

The V and J genes are TRBV10-2 and TRBJ2-5; D gene uncertain. The V gene lost 4 bases and the J gene lost 5 bases, with 8 bases spanning the gap. This CDR3 is built from 12 residues. Germline V lookup: CDR1 WSHSY, CDR2 SAAADI. The CDR3 here is CASSVPRETQYF. The CDR3 DNA reads TGCGCCAGCAGTGTCCCCAGGGAGACCCAGTACTTC.

The chain uses TRBV20-1 and TRBJ2-2, with TRBD2 identical over 9 bases. The ends lost 6 bases at V and 7 bases at J; junction bases unmatched: 15. This CDR3 has 16 residues. Germline V gene lookup returns CDR1 DFQATT and CDR2 SNEGSKA (reference sequence). The CDR3, as DNA: TGCAGTGCCCGAATGGGCGGGAGGGCCGTGGGCGGGGAGCTGTTTTTT. Its translation is CSARMGGRAVGGELFF.

This clonotype occurred many times. V is TRBV13 and J is TRBJ2-7; 9 positions agree with TRBD2. The CDR3 is 17 amino acids. Germline V gene sequence: CDR1 PRHDT, CDR2 FYEKMQ (reference sequence). J was trimmed by 3 bases and V by 5 bases; bases with no gene match: 14. The DNA for the CDR3 is TGTGCCAGCAGCCCATTCGTCCCCGGGACTAGCCTCTACGAGCAGTACTTC. This codes for CASSPFVPGTSLYEQYF.

The CDR3 DNA follows: TGTGCCAGCGGAAAGGGAGTGGGGAGGATCCACACTGAAGCTTTCTTT. Its protein is CASGKGVGRIHTEAFF. The chain recombines TRBV2 with TRBJ1-1, with D hard to call. Trimming removed 8 bases at V and 3 bases at J, with 22 bases between. CDR1 is SNHLY, CDR2 FYNNEI, per germline. There are 16 residues in the CDR3.

This clonotype has more than one count but fewer than ten. The chain carries TRBV5-6 and TRBJ2-3; D is possibly TRBD2 (6 bases). Germline values: CDR1 SGHDT, CDR2 YYEEEE. CDR3 size: 16 residues. Trimming pared 1 base from V and 1 base from J, leaving 13 bases between. The CDR3 coding sequence is TGTGCCAGCAGCTTGAAGGCCGGGACTGGCACAGATACGCAGTATTTT. Residues: CASSLKAGTGTDTQYF.

This clonotype was observed at least ten times. This chain links TRBV5-6 with TRBJ2-7; possible D gene TRBD1, 6 bases. The CDR3 runs to 14 residues. V lost 4 bases and J lost 4, with 15 bases in between. The germline V gene has CDR1 SGHDT and CDR2 YYEEEE. In nucleotides, the CDR3 is TGTGCCAGCAGCCGCCGACAGGTGTGGTACGAGCAGTACTTC. Protein: CASSRRQVWYEQYF.

The rearrangement uses TRBV7-8 and TRBJ2-7; D possibly uses TRBD1 or TRBD2 (5 bases each). CDR1 is SGHVS, CDR2 FQNEAQ, per germline. The CDR3 is made up of 14 amino acids. The germline V and J ends were trimmed by 6 bases and 1 base, with 13 bases remaining between them. This CDR3 is CASRSGTGSYEQYF. The DNA of the CDR3 is TGTGCCAGCAGGTCCGGGACGGGGTCCTACGAGCAGTACTTC.